This passage covers 2 T cell receptor beta chains from one sample sequenced in a study of blood T cell repertoires in COVID-19. Using immunoSEQ multiplex PCR, the repertoire was profiled, and TCRdb retains in-frame clones only, with some absent. The repertoire holds some 390,000 clones, about 88% seen once, with less than 3.5% in the top ten. Specimen: peripheral blood. Receptor source: a human donor in a cohort sampled during active COVID-19.

This rearrangement joins TRBV6-5 to TRBJ2-1; perhaps TRBD2 as D (6 bases). Per the germline V gene, CDR1 is MNHEY and CDR2 is SVGAGI. The CDR3 runs to 15 residues. V was pared by 6 bases and J by 4 bases, with 16 bases between. CDR3 nucleotides: TGTGCCAGCAGACCCCGTGGTAGCGGATACAATGAGCAGTTCTTC. Translated, it gives CASRPRGSGYNEQFF.

V gene TRBV6-5 combines with J gene TRBJ1-1; 8 bases agree with TRBD1. Germline V gene sequence: CDR1 MNHEY, CDR2 SVGAGI. The length of the CDR3 is 14 residues. With 2 bases clipped from V and 8 bases from J, the junction kept 7 bases outside the gene matches. The DNA for the CDR3 is TGTGCCAGCAGTTACCCGGGACAGGCGCCGGAAGCTTTCTTT. It specifies CASSYPGQAPEAFF.